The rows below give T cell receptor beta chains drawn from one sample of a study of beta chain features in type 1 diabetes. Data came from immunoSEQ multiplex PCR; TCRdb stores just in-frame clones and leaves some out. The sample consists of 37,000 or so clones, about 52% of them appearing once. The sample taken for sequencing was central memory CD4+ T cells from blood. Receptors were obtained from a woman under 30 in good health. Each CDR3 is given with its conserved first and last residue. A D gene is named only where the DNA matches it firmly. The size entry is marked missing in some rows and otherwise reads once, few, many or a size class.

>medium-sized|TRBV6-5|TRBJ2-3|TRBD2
TGTGCCAGCAGTTACTTCGCTAGCGGAAGCACAGATACGCAGTATTTT
CASSYFASGSTDTQYF
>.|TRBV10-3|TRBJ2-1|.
TGTGCCATCAGTGAGTCTGGCGGGGCTTACAATGAGCAGTTCTTC
CAISESGGAYNEQFF
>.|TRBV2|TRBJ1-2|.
TGTGCCAGCAGTGAAGGCGGCCTCTATGGCTACACCTTC
CASSEGGLYGYTF
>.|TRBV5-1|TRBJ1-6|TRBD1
TGCGCCAGCAGCCCCGGGACAGGGGGATCACCCCTCCACTTT
CASSPGTGGSPLHF
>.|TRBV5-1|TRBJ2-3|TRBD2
TGCGCCAGCAGTCAGACTAGCGGGAATCCAGATACGCAGTATTTT
CASSQTSGNPDTQYF
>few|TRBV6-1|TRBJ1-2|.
TGTGCCATCGGGAGTCCGAACTATGGCTACACCTTC
CAIGSPNYGYTF
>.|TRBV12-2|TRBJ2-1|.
TGTGCAAGTCGCTTAGCGGCCGGGACTAGCGGGATCCATGAGCAGTTCTTC
CASRLAAGTSGIHEQFF
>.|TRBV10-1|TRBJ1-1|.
TGCGCCAGCAGTGAGTCGCGTCAGGCGTCGGCTTTCTTT
CASSESRQASAFF
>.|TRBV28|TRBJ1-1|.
TGTGCCAGCAGTCCCATGCCAGGGGAGGGGTCTGAAGCTTTCTTT
CASSPMPGEGSEAFF
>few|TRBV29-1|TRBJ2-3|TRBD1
TGCAGCGTTGGACAGGGTGCAGATACGCAGTATTTT
CSVGQGADTQYF
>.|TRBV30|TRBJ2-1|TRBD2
TGTGTCTGGAGTGTACGGGGGAGCGGGAGGGCCCTTTATGAGCAGTTCTTC
CVWSVRGSGRALYEQFF
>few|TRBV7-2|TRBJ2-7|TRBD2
TGTGCCAGCAGACCCGACCGCGGGAGGCCCTACGAGCAGTACTTC
CASRPDRGRPYEQYF
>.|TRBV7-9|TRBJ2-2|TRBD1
TGTGCCAGCAGCACCCGGGACAGGGCTGCCGGGGAGCTGTTTTTT
CASSTRDRAAGELFF
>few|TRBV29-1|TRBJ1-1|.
TGCAGCGTTGACAGGGGTCTCAACACTGAAGCTTTCTTT
CSVDRGLNTEAFF
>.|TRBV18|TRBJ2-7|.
TGTGCCAGCTCACCTCTCCCTACTCAGGGGAAGGGCGAGCAGTACTTC
CASSPLPTQGKGEQYF
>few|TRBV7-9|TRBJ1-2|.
TGTGCCAGCAGCTTACCCAGGGGTGGCTACACCTTC
CASSLPRGGYTF